This T cell receptor (beta chain) comes out of a study of breast tumors, draining lymph nodes, adjacent tissues. General study results and limits: Findings are consistent with lymph node origin and intratumoral expansion of most tumor T cells.

Axillary draining lymph nodes of breast cancer patients supplied the node samples. TCRdb re-called the multiplex PCR reads with MiXCR, one entry per CDR3 protein. The sample holds fewer than 200,000 distinct CDR3 sequences, 33% seen once. Points on this clonotype: The antigen remains undetermined. Being one base from a much bigger clone, this may be a read error.

Germline V gene lookup returns CDR1 SGHAT and CDR2 FQNNGV. This CDR3 spans 12 amino acids. The gene calls are TRBV11-2 and TRBJ2-5; D is ambiguous. Specimen: axillary lymph node tissue. This clonotype originated in a female donor with breast cancer. Some clones in this sample may be carry-over from other donors' samples. In DNA form, the CDR3 reads TGTGCCAGCGGCTTCCGCTGGGAGACCCAGTACTTC. Its translation: CASGFRWETQYF.